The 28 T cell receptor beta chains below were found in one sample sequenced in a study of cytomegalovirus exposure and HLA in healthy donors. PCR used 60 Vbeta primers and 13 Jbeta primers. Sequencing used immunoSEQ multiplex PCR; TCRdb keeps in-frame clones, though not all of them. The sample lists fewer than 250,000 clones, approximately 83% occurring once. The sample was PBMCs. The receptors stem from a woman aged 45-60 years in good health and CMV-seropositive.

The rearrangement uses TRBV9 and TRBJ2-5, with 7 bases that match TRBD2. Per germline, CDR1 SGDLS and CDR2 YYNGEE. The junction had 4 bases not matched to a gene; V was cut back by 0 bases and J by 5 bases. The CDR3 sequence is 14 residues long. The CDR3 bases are TGTGCCAGCAGCGTAGCCGTGGGGGGGGAGACCCAGTACTTC. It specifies CASSVAVGGETQYF.

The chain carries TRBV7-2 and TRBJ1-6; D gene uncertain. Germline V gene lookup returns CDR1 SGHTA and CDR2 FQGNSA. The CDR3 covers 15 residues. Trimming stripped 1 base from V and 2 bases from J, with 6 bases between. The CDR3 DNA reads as TGTGCCAGCAGCTTAGTCGGAGCCTATAATTCACCCCTCCACTTT. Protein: CASSLVGAYNSPLHF.

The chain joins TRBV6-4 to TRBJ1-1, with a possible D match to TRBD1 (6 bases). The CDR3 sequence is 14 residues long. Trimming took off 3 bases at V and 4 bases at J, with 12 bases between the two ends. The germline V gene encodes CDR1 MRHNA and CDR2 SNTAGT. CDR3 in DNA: TGTGCCAGCAGTGAGGACAGTCGAGGCACTGAAGCTTTCTTT. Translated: CASSEDSRGTEAFF.

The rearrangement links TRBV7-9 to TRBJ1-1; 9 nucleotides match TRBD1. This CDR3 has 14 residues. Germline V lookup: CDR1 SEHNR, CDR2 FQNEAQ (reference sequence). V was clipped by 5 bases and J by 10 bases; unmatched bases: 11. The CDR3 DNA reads TGTGCCAGCAGCGTACAGGGGGCGAATGGAGTAGCTTTCTTT. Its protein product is CASSVQGANGVAFF.

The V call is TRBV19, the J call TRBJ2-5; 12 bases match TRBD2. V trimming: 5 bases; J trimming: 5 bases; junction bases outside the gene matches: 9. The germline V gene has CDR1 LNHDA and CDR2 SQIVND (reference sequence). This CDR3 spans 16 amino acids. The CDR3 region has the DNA TGTGCCAGTAGTTCGACTAGCGGGGGCTCTTGGGAGACCCAGTACTTC. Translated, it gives CASSSTSGGSWETQYF.

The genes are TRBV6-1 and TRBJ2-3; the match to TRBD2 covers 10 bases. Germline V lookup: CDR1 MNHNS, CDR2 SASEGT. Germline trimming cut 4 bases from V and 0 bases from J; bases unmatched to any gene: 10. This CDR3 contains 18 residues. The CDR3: CASSALSGGASSTDTQYF. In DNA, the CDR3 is TGTGCCAGCAGTGCGCTAAGCGGGGGGGCCTCGAGCACAGATACGCAGTATTTT.

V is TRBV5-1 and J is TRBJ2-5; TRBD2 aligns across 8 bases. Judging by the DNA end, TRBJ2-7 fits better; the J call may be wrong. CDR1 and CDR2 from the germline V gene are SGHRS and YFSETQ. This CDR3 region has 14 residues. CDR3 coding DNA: TGCGCCAGCAGTACCTCGGGGGGGGTCTACGAGCAGTACTTC. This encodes CASSTSGGVYEQYF.

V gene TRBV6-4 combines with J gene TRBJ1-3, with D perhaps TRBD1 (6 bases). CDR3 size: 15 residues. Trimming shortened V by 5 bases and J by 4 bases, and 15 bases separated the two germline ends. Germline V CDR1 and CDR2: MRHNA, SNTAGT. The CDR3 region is CASSPRGRGGNTIYF. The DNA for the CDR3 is TGTGCCAGCAGTCCCAGGGGTCGAGGAGGAAACACCATATATTTT.

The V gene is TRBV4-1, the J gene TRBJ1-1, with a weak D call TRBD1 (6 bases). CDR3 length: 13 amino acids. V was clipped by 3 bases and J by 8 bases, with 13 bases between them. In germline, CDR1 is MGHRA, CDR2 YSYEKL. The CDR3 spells CASSHITDREAFF. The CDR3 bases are TGCGCCAGCAGCCACATAACGGACAGAGAAGCTTTCTTT.

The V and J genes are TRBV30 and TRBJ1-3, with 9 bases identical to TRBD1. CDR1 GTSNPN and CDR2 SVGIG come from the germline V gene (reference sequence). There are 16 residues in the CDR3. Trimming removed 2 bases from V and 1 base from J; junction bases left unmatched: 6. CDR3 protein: CAWSRTGVGSGNTIYF. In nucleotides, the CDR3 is TGTGCCTGGAGTCGGACAGGGGTGGGATCTGGAAACACCATATATTTT.

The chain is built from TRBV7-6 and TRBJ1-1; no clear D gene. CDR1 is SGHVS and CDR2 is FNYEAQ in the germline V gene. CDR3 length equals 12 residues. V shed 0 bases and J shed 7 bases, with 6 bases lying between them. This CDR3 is CASSLAAGEAFF. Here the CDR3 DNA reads TGTGCCAGCAGCTTAGCGGCGGGTGAAGCTTTCTTT.

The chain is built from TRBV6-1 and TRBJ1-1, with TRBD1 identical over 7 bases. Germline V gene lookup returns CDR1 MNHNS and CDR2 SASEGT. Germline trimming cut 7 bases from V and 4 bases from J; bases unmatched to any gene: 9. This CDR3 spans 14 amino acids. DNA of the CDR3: TGTGCCAGCACTCAAAGGGGGCTTTTCACTGAAGCTTTCTTT. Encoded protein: CASTQRGLFTEAFF.

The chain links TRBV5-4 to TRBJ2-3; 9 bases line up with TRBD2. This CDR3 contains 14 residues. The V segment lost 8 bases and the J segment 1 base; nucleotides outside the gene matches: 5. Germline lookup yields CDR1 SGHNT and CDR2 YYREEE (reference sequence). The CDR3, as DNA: TGTGCCAGTCTGCAGCGGGGGGGCACAGATACGCAGTATTTT. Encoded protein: CASLQRGGTDTQYF.

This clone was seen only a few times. CDR3: CASKLVQGTGANVLTF. CDR3 nucleotides: TGCGCCAGCAAGTTAGTACAGGGTACTGGGGCCAACGTCCTGACTTTC. V usage is TRBV5-1 and J usage is TRBJ2-6; D is perhaps TRBD1 (6 bases). Germline V gene sequence: CDR1 SGHRS, CDR2 YFSETQ. The CDR3 loop spans 16 amino acids. V lost 6 bases and J 2 bases, leaving 15 bases between the germline ends.

CDR3 region: CASSVSSGSTDTQYF. CDR3 coding DNA: TGTGCCAGCAGCGTAAGTAGCGGGAGCACAGATACGCAGTATTTT. J is TRBJ2-3 and V is TRBV9; 7 positions agree with TRBD2. The CDR3 covers 15 residues. Germline CDR1 SGDLS, CDR2 YYNGEE. Unmatched junction bases numbered 2, after V lost 1 base and J lost 0 bases.

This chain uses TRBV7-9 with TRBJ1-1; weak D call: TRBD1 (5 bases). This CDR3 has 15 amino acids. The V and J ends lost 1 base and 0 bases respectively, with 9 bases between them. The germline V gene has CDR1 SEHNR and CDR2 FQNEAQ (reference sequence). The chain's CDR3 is CASSLVSGMNTEAFF. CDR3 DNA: TGTGCCAGCAGCTTAGTATCAGGGATGAACACTGAAGCTTTCTTT.

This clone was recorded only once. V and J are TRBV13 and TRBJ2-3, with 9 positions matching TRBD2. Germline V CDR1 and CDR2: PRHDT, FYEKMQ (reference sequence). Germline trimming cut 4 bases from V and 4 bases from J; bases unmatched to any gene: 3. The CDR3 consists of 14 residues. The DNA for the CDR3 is TGTGCCAGCAGCTCTAGCGGGGACCCAGATACGCAGTATTTT. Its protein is CASSSSGDPDTQYF.

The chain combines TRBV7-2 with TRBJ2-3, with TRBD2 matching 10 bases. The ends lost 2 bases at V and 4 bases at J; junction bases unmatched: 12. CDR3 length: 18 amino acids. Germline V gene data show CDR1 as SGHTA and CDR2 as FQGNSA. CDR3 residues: CASSLPGESGGAPDTQYF. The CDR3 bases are TGTGCCAGCAGCTTACCCGGTGAAAGCGGGGGGGCTCCAGATACGCAGTATTTT.

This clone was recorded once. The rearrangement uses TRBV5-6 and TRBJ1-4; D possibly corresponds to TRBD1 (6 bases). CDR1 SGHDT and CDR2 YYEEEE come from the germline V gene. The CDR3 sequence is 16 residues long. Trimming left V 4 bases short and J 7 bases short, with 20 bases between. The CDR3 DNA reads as TGTGCCAGCAGCCAAGATCCGACAGGCCGGGGTGAAAAACTGTTTTTT. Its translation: CASSQDPTGRGEKLFF.

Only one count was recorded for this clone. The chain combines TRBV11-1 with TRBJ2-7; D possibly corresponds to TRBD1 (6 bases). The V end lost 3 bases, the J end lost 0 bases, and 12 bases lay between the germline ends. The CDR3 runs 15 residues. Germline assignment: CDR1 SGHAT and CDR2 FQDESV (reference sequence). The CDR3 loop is CASSFGTLSSYEQYF. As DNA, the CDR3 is TGTGCCAGCAGCTTCGGGACACTGAGCTCCTACGAGCAGTACTTC.

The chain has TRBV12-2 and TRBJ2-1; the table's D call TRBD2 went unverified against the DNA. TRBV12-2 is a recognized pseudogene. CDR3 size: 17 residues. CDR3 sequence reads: CASRPNKERGADNEQFF. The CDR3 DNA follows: TGTGCAAGTCGCCCGAATAAGGAGCGGGGGGCCGACAATGAGCAGTTCTTC.

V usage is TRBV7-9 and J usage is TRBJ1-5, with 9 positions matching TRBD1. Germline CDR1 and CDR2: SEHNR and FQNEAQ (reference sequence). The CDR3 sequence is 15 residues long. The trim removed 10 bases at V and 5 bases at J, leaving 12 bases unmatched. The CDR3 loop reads CATGPGTGRHQPQHF. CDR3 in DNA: TGTGCCACCGGACCGGGGACAGGGCGCCATCAGCCCCAGCATTTT. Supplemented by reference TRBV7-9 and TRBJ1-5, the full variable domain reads DTGVSQNPRHKITKRGQNVTFRCDPISEHNRLYWYRQTLGQGPEFLTYFQNEAQLEKSRLLSDRFSAERPKGSFSTLEIQRTEQGDSAMYLCATGPGTGRHQPQHFGDGTRLSIL.

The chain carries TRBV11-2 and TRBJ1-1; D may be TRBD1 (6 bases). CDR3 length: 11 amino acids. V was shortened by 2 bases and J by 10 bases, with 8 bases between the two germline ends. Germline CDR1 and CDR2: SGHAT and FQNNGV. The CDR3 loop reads CASSLTGRAFF. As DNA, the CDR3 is TGTGCCAGCAGCTTAACAGGGAGAGCTTTCTTT.

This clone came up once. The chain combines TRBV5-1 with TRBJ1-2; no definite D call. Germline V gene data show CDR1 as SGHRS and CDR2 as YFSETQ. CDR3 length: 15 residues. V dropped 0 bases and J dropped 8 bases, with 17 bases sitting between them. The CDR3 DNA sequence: TGCGCCAGCAGCTTGGATGGGCCGAAATCGGGGGGCTACACCTTC. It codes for CASSLDGPKSGGYTF.

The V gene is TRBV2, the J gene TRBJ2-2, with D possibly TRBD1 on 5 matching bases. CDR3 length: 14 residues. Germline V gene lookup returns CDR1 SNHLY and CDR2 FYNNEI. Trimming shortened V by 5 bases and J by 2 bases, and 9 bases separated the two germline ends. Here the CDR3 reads CASSSDRNTGELFF. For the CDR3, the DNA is TGTGCCAGCAGTTCAGACAGAAACACCGGGGAGCTGTTTTTT.

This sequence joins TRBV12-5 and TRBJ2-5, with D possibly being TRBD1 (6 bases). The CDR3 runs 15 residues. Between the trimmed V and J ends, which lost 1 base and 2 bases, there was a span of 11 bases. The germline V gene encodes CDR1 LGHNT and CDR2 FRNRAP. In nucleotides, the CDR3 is TGTGCTAGTGGTTTGGCTCAGGGGTATCAAGAGACCCAGTACTTC. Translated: CASGLAQGYQETQYF.

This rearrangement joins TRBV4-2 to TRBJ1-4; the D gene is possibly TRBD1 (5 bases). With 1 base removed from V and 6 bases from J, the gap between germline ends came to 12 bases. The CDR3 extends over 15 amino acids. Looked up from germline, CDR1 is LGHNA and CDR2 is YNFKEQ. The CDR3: CASSQASGGDEKLFF. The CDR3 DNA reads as TGTGCCAGCAGCCAAGCTTCGGGGGGGGATGAAAAACTGTTTTTT.

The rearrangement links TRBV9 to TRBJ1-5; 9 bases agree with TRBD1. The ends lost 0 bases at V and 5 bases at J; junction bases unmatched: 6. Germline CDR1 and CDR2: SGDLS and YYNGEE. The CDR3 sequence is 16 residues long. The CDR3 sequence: CASSVDGQGTHQPQHF. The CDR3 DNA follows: TGTGCCAGCAGCGTAGACGGACAGGGGACCCATCAGCCCCAGCATTTT.